The clone carrying this TCR beta chain has only a few counts. This sample stems from a study of T cells in Graves' hyperthyroidism and ophthalmopathy. Amplification yielded TCR beta CDR3 regions, with RNA transcripts as the source. A set of HTBI primers served as the primers for a first-round RT-PCR of the TCR CDR3. TCRdb ran MiXCR on the multiplex PCR reads and lists one entry per CDR3 protein. The sample consists of roughly 640,000 distinct CDR3 sequences, 15% to 20% of them appearing once. The CDR3 totals 16 residues. Deletions cut 4 bases from V and 3 bases from J, with 17 bases between. From germline, CDR1 is SGHVS and CDR2 FQNEAQ.

This clonotype originated in a woman aged 40 to 49 with Graves' ophthalmopathy. Sequenced sample: blood. This chain uses TRBV7-8 with TRBJ2-3; D is possibly TRBD2 (6 bases). CDR3 nucleotide sequence: TGTGCCAGCAGCTCAAATAGAGTTAGCGGTACAGATACGCAGTATTTT. This codes for CASSSNRVSGTDTQYF.